This TCR beta chain originates from a study of cytomegalovirus exposure and HLA in healthy donors. About the research overall: As an earlier analysis found, some 180 million T cells yielded about 120 million unique TCR beta sequences. The Caucasian-associated ancestry cluster held roughly 81% of 350 to 450 genotyped donors.

The PCR employed 60 Vbeta primers together with 13 Jbeta primers. The assay was immunoSEQ multiplex PCR, and TCRdb's table has in-frame clones only and misses some. The sample records over 100,000 clones, just under 70% being singletons. The CDR3 has 14 amino acids. The V and J ends lost 3 bases and 0 bases respectively, with 11 bases between them. CDR1 and CDR2 from the germline V gene are GTSNPN and SVGIG (reference sequence). Study conclusions and caveats: Later analysis suggested most CMV-associated TCR beta chains were HLA-restricted.

Remarks on this clone: Its specificity is unknown.

This sequence was found in a woman aged 70-85 years in good health and CMV-seropositive. The sequenced sample was PBMCs. The chain links TRBV30 to TRBJ2-5; D not certain. The CDR3 protein is CAWSRTPYQETQYF. The CDR3 coding sequence is TGTGCCTGGAGCAGAACCCCGTACCAAGAGACCCAGTACTTC.